This T cell receptor beta chain is from a study of T cell responses to AZD1222 COVID-19 vaccine. Overall study context: Recipients boosted at about 4 weeks or about 12 weeks are pooled.

Only in-frame clones appear in the TCRdb table, and some are missing; sequencing was by immunoSEQ multiplex PCR. The sample carries about 96,000 clones, roughly 90% recorded once. Germline assignment: CDR1 MNHEY and CDR2 SVGEGT. CDR3 length: 17 residues. V was cut by 1 base and J by 0 bases, with 10 bases left in between. Concerning this clone: The target antigen is unknown.

Study observations and caveats: Spike-spanning, vaccine-associated CD4 TCRs were dominant at 160-218 and 743-854. Donors were mostly white British, more females; clonal diversity possibly underestimated.

This specimen was peripheral blood, taken on day 0 of AZD1222 vaccination. V gene TRBV6-2 or TRBV6-3 combines with J gene TRBJ2-6; D not resolved. The TCR was taken from an adult in good health. The CDR3 spells CASSYWALSSGANVLTF. The CDR3 coding sequence is TGTGCCAGCAGTTACTGGGCGTTATCCTCTGGGGCCAACGTCCTGACTTTC.